This TCR beta chain is drawn from a study of OX40 agonist ivuxolimab in advanced cancers. At the level of the study: Every 2 weeks, ivuxolimab was infused into the patients intravenously at between 0.01 and 10 mg/kg. Antecedent anti-PD-1, anti-PD-L1 or anti-CTLA-4 therapy was permissible, with under 50% having received some.

TCRdb keeps only in-frame clones here, not all; method: immunoSEQ multiplex PCR. The profile shows about 46,000 clones, around 84% of them singletons. The CDR3 is 16 amino acids. Trimming pared 5 bases from V and 5 bases from J, leaving 21 bases between. From germline, CDR1 is SEHNR and CDR2 FQNEAQ (reference sequence). This clone appeared a single time. This receptor was obtained from an adult with an advanced solid tumor such as melanoma, head and neck, liver or kidney cancer. The J gene is TRBJ2-5, the V gene TRBV7-9; no clear D. The sample consisted of CD4+ or CD8+ T cells sorted from blood, taken in a trial of the OX40 agonist ivuxolimab. The CDR3 sequence: CASSPLVGIEKETQYF. The CDR3 DNA is TGTGCCAGCAGCCCTCTCGTGGGGATCGAAAAGGAGACCCAGTACTTC. The entire variable domain, with the rest obtained from reference TRBV7-9 and TRBJ2-5, is as follows: DTGVSQNPRHKITKRGQNVTFRCDPISEHNRLYWYRQTLGQGPEFLTYFQNEAQLEKSRLLSDRFSAERPKGSFSTLEIQRTEQGDSAMYLCASSPLVGIEKETQYFGPGTRLLVL.